These T cell receptor beta chains were read from a single sample in a study of molecular identifiers for immune sequencing clone quantification. Via MiXCR, TCRdb re-called the PCR reads, giving one row per CDR3 protein. In the table there are roughly 320,000 distinct CDR3 sequences, about a fifth of which are singletons. Sequenced sample: naive CD8+ T cells from blood, with Jurkat cell RNA spiked in. These TCRs come from a human donor in good health. Some libraries in this study had Jurkat cell RNA spiked in. Each CDR3 is given with its conserved first and last residue. A D gene is named only where the DNA matches it firmly. Not all rows give a size; the values are once, few, many and, for expanded clones, a class.

d_gene	v_gene	abundance	j_gene	CDR3aa	CDR3nt
TRBD1	TRBV9	many	TRBJ1-3	CASSPRTGASGNTIYF	TGTGCCAGCAGCCCACGGACAGGGGCCTCTGGAAACACCATATATTTT
-	TRBV2	many	TRBJ2-7	CASSSAGTPYEQYF	TGTGCCAGCAGTAGTGCTGGGACACCATACGAGCAGTACTTC
TRBD1	TRBV2	many	TRBJ2-5	CATRGDSQETQYF	TGTGCCACACGTGGGGACAGCCAAGAGACCCAGTACTTC
-	TRBV30	many	TRBJ2-1	CAWRRNEQFF	TGTGCCTGGAGGAGGAATGAGCAGTTCTTC
-	TRBV28	-	TRBJ1-5	CASSLGHYSNQPQHF	TGTGCCAGCAGTTTAGGGCATTATAGCAATCAGCCCCAGCATTTT
TRBD1	TRBV27	many	TRBJ2-7	CASSRGQANYEQYF	TGTGCCAGCAGTAGGGGACAGGCAAACTACGAGCAGTACTTC
-	TRBV11-2	-	TRBJ2-1	CASSPDNPLGNEQFF	TGTGCCAGCAGCCCCGATAATCCGCTAGGCAATGAGCAGTTCTTC
TRBD2	TRBV10-2	-	TRBJ2-3	CASRGLADTDTQYF	TGCGCCAGCAGGGGACTAGCGGACACAGATACGCAGTATTTT
-	TRBV10-3	-	TRBJ1-1	CAVSATDRVRLEAFF	TGTGCCGTCAGTGCGACTGACCGGGTACGTCTAGAAGCTTTCTTT
TRBD2	TRBV12-5	few	TRBJ2-2	CASGYGGYTGELFF	TGTGCTAGTGGTTACGGGGGGTACACCGGGGAGCTGTTTTTT
TRBD1	TRBV19	many	TRBJ1-5	CASSILSADRTIGQPQHF	TGTGCCAGTAGTATCCTCAGCGCGGACAGGACTATAGGTCAGCCCCAGCATTTT
-	TRBV7-2	many	TRBJ2-7	CASSSFVRYEQYF	TGTGCCAGCAGCTCCTTCGTGCGATACGAGCAGTACTTC
-	TRBV28	many	TRBJ1-1	CASSLEAGRANTEAFF	TGTGCCAGCAGTTTGGAGGCAGGGAGGGCGAACACTGAAGCTTTCTTT
-	TRBV7-2	many	TRBJ1-1	CASSAKRQLGANTEAFF	TGTGCCAGCAGCGCGAAACGACAGTTAGGGGCCAACACTGAAGCTTTCTTT
-	TRBV4-3	many	TRBJ2-3	CASSQRADVLTRTDTQYF	TGCGCCAGCAGCCAGAGAGCGGACGTTTTGACTCGCACAGATACGCAGTATTTT
-	TRBV3-1	-	TRBJ2-7	CASSHGLGREQYF	TGTGCCAGCAGCCACGGACTTGGTCGCGAGCAGTACTTC
TRBD2	TRBV14	many	TRBJ2-3	CASSEAGPTDTQYF	TGTGCCAGCAGCGAAGCGGGGCCCACAGATACGCAGTATTTT